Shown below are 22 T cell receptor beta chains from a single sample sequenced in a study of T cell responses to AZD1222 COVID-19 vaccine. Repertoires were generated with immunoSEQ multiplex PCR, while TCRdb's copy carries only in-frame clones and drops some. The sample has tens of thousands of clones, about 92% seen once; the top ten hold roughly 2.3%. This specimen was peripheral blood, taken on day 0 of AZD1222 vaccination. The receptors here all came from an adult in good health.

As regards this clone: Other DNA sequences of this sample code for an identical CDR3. The CDR3: CASSLAGGGNYEQYF. CDR3 DNA sequence: TGTGCCAGCAGCTTGGCTGGGGGGGGGAACTACGAGCAGTACTTC. The chain recombines TRBV5-4 with TRBJ2-7; 7 nucleotides line up with TRBD2. V shed 0 bases, J shed 3 bases, and the junction held 6 bases outside the gene matches. The CDR3 is made up of 15 amino acids. Germline CDR1 is SGHNT and CDR2 is YYREEE (reference sequence).

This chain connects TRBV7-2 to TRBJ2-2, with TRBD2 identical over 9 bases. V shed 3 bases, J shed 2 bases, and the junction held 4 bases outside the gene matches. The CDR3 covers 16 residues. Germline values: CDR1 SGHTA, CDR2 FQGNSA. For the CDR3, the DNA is TGTGCCAGCAGCTTGCGACTAGCGGTAAACACCGGGGAGCTGTTTTTT. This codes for CASSLRLAVNTGELFF.

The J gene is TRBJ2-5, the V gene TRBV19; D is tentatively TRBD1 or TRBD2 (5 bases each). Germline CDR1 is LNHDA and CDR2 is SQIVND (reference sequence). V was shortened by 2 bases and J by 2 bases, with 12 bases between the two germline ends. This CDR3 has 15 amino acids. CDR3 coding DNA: TGTGCCAGTAGTATAACCGGGACGAATCAAGAGACCCAGTACTTC. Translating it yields CASSITGTNQETQYF. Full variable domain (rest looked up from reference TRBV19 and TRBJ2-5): DGGITQSPKYLFRKEGQNVTLSCEQNLNHDAMYWYRQDPGQGLRLIYYSQIVNDFQKGDIAEGYSVSREKKESFPLTVTSAQKNPTAFYLCASSITGTNQETQYFGPGTRLLVL.

The CDR3 bases are TGTGCCAGCAGCTTCTGGACAGGGCCTAATGAAAAACTGTTTTTT. Amino acid sequence: CASSFWTGPNEKLFF. The rearrangement uses TRBV7-9 and TRBJ1-4; the match to TRBD1 covers 8 bases. Germline V gene sequence: CDR1 SEHNR, CDR2 FQNEAQ (reference sequence). The CDR3 has 15 residues. Unmatched junction bases numbered 3, after V lost 3 bases and J lost 3 bases.

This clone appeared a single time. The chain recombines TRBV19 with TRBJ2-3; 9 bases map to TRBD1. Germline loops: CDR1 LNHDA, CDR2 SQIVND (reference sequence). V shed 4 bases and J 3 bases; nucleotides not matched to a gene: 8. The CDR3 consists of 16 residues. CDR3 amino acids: CASSKNRGQGTDTQYF. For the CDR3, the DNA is TGTGCCAGTAGTAAAAATAGGGGACAGGGAACAGATACGCAGTATTTT.

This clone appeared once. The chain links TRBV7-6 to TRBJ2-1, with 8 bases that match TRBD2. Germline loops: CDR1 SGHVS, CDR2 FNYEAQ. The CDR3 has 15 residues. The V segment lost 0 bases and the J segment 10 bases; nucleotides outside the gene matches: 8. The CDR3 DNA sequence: TGTGCCAGCAGCTTAGCCCCTAGCGGGCTGGGGGAGCAGTTCTTC. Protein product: CASSLAPSGLGEQFF.

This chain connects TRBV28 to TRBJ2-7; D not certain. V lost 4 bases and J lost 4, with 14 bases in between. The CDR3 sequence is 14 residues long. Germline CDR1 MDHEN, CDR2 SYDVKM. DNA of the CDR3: TGTGCCAGCAGTTACGCCGGTACGTTGTACGAGCAGTACTTC. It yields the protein CASSYAGTLYEQYF.

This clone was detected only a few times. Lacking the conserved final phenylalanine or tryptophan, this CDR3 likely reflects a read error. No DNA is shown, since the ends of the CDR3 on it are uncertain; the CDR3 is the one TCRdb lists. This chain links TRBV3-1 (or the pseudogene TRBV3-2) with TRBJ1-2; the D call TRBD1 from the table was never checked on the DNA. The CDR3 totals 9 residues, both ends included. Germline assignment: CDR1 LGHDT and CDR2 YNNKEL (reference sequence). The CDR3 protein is CASSLGQAS.

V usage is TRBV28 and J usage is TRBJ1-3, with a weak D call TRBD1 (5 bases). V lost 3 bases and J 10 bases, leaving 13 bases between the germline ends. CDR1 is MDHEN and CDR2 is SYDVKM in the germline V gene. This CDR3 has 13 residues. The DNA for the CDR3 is TGTGCCAGCAGTTTGGAGGGGAGAAGGACCATATATTTT. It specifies CASSLEGRRTIYF.

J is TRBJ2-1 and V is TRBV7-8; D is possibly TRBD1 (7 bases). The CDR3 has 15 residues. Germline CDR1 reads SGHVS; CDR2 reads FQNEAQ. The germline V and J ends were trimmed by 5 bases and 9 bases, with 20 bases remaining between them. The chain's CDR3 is CASSPDWGRDSEQFF. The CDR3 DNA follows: TGTGCCAGCAGCCCAGATTGGGGGCGGGACAGTGAGCAGTTCTTC.

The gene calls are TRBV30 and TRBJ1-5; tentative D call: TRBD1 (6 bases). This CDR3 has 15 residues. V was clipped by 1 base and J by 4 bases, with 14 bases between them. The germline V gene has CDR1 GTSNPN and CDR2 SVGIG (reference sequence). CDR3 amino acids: CAWSGAGVFNQPQHF. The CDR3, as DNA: TGTGCCTGGAGTGGCGCAGGGGTTTTTAATCAGCCCCAGCATTTT.

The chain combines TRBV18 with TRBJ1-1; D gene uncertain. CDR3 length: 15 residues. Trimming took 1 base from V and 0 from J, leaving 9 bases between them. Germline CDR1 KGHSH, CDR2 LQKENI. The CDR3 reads CASSPRFEMNTEAFF. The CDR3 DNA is TGTGCCAGCTCACCACGATTCGAAATGAACACTGAAGCTTTCTTT.

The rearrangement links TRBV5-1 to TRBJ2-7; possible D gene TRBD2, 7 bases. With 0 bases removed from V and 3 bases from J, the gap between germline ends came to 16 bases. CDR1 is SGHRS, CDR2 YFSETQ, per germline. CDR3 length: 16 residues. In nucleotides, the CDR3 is TGCGCCAGCAGCTTGGCCGGGGGGCAGTTCCTCTACGAGCAGTACTTC. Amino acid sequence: CASSLAGGQFLYEQYF.

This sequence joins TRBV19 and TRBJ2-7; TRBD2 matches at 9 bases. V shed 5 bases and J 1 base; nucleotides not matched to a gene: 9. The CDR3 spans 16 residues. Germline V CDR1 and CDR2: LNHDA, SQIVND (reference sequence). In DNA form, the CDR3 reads TGTGCCAGTAGTGCCCGTAGTACTAGCGGGTCCTACGAGCAGTACTTC. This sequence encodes CASSARSTSGSYEQYF.

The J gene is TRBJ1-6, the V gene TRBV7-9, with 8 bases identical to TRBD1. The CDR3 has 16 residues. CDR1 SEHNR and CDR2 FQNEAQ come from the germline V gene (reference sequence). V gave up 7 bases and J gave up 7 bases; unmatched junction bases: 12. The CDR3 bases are TGTGCCAGCACCAGCTCGTCGGGACAGGCAAATTCACCCCTCCACTTT. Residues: CASTSSSGQANSPLHF. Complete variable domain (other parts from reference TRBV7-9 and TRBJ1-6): DTGVSQNPRHKITKRGQNVTFRCDPISEHNRLYWYRQTLGQGPEFLTYFQNEAQLEKSRLLSDRFSAERPKGSFSTLEIQRTEQGDSAMYLCASTSSSGQANSPLHFGNGTRLTVT.

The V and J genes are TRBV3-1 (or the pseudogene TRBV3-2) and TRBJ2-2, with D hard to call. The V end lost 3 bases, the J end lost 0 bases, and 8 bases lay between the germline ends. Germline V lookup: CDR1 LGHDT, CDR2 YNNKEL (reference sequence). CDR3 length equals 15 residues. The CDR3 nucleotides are TGTGCCAGCAGCCAGTTCGCCTCGAACACCGGGGAGCTGTTTTTT. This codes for CASSQFASNTGELFF.

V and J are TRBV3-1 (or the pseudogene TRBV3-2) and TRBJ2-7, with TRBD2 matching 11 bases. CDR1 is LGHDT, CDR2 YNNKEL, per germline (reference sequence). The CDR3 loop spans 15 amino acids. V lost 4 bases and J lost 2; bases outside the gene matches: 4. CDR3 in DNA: TGTGCCAGCAGCCTTTTAGCGGGGGGGCCCTACGAGCAGTACTTC. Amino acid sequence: CASSLLAGGPYEQYF.

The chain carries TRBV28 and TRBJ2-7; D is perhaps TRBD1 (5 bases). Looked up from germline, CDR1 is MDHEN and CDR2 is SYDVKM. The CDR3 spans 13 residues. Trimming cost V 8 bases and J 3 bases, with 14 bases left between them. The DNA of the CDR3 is TGTGCCAGCGGGGCAGTCGTAAACTACGAGCAGTACTTC. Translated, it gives CASGAVVNYEQYF.

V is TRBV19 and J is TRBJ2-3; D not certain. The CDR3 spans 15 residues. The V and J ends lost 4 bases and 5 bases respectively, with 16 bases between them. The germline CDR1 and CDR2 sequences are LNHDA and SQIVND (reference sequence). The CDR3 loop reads CASSSPVGLGDTQYF. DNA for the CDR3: TGTGCCAGTAGTAGTCCGGTGGGGTTGGGAGATACGCAGTATTTT. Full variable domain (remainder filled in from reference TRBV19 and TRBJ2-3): DGGITQSPKYLFRKEGQNVTLSCEQNLNHDAMYWYRQDPGQGLRLIYYSQIVNDFQKGDIAEGYSVSREKKESFPLTVTSAQKNPTAFYLCASSSPVGLGDTQYFGPGTRLTVL.

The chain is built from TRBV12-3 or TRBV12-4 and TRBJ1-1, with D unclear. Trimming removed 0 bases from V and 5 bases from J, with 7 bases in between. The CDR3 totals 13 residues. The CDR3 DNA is TGTGCCAGCAGTTTAGCAGAAGGGACTGAAGCTTTCTTT. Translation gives CASSLAEGTEAFF.

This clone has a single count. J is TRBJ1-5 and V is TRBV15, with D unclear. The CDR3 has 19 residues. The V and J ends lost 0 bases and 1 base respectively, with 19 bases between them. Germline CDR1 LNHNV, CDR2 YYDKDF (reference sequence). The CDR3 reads CATSRDRLGQSTSNQPQHF. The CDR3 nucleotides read TGTGCCACCAGCAGAGATAGACTCGGGCAGAGTACGAGCAATCAGCCCCAGCATTTT.

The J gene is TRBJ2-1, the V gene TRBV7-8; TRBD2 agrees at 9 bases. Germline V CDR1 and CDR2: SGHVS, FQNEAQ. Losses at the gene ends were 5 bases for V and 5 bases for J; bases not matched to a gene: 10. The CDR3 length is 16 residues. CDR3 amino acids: CASSPWARLADNEQFF. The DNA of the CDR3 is TGTGCCAGCAGCCCCTGGGCGCGACTAGCGGACAATGAGCAGTTCTTC.